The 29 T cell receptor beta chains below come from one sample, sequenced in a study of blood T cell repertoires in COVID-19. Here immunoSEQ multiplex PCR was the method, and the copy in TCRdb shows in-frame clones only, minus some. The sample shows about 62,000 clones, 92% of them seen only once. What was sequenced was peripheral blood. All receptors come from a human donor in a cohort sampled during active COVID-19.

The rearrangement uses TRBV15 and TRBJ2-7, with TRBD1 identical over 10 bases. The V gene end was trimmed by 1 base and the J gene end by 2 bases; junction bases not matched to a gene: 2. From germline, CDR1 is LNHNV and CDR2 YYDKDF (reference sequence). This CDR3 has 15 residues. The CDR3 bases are TGTGCCACCAGCAGAGCGACAGGGGGCCCCTACGAGCAGTACTTC. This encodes CATSRATGGPYEQYF.

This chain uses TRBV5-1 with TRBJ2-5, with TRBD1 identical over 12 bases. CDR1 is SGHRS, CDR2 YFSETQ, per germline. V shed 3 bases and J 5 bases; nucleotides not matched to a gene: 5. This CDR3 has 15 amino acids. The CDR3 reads CASSWGQGAGETQYF. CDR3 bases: TGCGCCAGCAGCTGGGGACAGGGGGCTGGGGAGACCCAGTACTTC.

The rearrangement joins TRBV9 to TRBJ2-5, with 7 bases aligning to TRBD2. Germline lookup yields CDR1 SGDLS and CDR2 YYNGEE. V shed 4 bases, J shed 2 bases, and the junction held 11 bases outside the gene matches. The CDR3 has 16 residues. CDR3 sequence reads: CASSPVLSSGQETQYF. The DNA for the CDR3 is TGTGCCAGCAGCCCGGTGCTGAGTAGCGGGCAAGAGACCCAGTACTTC.

The DNA of the CDR3 is TGTGCCAGCAGTTACTCGAGCGGGGGGCCTGGAGATACGCAGTATTTT. Translation gives CASSYSSGGPGDTQYF. The rearrangement joins TRBV6-5 to TRBJ2-3; 9 positions agree with TRBD2. V trimming: 0 bases; J trimming: 5 bases; junction bases outside the gene matches: 6. There are 16 residues in the CDR3. Per germline, CDR1 MNHEY and CDR2 SVGAGI.

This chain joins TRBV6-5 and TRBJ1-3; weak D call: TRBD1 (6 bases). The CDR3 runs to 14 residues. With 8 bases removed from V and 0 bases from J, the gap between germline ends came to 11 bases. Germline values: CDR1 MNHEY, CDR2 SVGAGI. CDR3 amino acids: CASWDMSSGNTIYF. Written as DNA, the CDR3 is TGTGCCAGCTGGGACATGAGCTCTGGAAACACCATATATTTT.

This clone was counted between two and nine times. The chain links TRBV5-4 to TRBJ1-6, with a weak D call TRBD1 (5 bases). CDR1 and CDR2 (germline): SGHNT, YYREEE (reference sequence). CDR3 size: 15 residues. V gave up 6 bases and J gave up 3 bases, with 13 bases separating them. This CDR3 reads CASTVDIHYNSPLHF. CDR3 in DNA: TGTGCCAGCACCGTGGACATACACTATAATTCACCCCTCCACTTT.

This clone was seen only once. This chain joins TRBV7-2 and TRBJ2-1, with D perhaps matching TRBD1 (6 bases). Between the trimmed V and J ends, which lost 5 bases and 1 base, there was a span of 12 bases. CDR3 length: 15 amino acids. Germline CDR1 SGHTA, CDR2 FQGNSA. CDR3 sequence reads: CASSIDRPSYNEQFF. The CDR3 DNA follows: TGTGCCAGCAGCATCGACAGGCCATCCTACAATGAGCAGTTCTTC. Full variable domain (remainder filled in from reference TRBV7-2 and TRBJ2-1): GAGVSQSPSNKVTEKGKDVELRCDPISGHTALYWYRQSLGQGLEFLIYFQGNSAPDKSGLPSDRFSAERTGGSVSTLTIQRTQQEDSAVYLCASSIDRPSYNEQFFGPGTRLTVL.

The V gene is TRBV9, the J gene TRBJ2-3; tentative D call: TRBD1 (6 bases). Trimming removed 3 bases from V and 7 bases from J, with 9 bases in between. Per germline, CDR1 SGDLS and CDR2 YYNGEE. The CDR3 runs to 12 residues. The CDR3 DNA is TGTGCCAGCAGCGCAGGGGTTTATACGCAGTATTTT. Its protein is CASSAGVYTQYF.

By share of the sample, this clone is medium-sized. In nucleotides, the CDR3 is TGTGCCAGCAGCTTAATGGACAGTGCCTACGAGCAGTACTTC. This translates into CASSLMDSAYEQYF. The chain joins TRBV7-8 to TRBJ2-7; maybe TRBD1 (6 bases). Germline values: CDR1 SGHVS, CDR2 FQNEAQ. CDR3 size: 14 residues. Trimming left V 2 bases short and J 2 bases short, with 10 bases between.

The CDR3 here is CASSFFRDTPGANVLTF. Here the CDR3 DNA reads TGTGCCAGCAGCTTTTTCCGGGACACCCCCGGGGCCAACGTCCTGACTTTC. This sequence joins TRBV5-6 and TRBJ2-6; a weak D match, TRBD1 (6 bases). Germline-derived CDR1 and CDR2 are SGHDT and YYEEEE. The CDR3 is 17 residues long. Trimming removed 2 bases from V and 4 bases from J, with 16 bases in between.

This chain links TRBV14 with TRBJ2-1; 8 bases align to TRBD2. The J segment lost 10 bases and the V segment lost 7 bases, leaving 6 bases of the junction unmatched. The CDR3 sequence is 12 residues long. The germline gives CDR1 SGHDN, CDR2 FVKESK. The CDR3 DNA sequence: TGTGCCAGCAATTTGCGGGGGGAAGAGCAGTTCTTC. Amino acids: CASNLRGEEQFF.

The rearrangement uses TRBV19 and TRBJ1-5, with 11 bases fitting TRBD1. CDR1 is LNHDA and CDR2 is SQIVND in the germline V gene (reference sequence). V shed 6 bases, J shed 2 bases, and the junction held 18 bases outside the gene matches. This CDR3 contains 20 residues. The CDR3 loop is CASSRVPDWDRGIGNQPQHF. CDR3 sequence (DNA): TGTGCCAGTAGCCGTGTACCCGATTGGGACAGGGGGATAGGCAATCAGCCCCAGCATTTT.

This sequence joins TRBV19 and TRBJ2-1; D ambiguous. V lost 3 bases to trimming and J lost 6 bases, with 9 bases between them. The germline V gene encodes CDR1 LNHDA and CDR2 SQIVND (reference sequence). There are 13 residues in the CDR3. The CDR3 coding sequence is TGTGCCAGTAGTATTCGCCAGTTCAATGAGCAGTTCTTC. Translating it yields CASSIRQFNEQFF. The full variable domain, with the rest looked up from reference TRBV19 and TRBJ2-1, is DGGITQSPKYLFRKEGQNVTLSCEQNLNHDAMYWYRQDPGQGLRLIYYSQIVNDFQKGDIAEGYSVSREKKESFPLTVTSAQKNPTAFYLCASSIRQFNEQFFGPGTRLTVL.

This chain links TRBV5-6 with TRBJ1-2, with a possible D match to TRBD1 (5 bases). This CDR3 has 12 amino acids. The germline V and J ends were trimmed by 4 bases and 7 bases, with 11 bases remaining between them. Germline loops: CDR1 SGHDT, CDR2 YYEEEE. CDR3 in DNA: TGTGCCAGCAGCCTACCTACAGGTGGCTACACCTTC. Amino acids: CASSLPTGGYTF.

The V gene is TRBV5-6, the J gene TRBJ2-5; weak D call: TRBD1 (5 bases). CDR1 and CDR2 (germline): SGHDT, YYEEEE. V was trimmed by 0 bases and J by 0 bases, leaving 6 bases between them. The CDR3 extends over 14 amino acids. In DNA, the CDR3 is TGTGCCAGCAGCTTGGCAGGGTACCAAGAGACCCAGTACTTC. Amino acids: CASSLAGYQETQYF.

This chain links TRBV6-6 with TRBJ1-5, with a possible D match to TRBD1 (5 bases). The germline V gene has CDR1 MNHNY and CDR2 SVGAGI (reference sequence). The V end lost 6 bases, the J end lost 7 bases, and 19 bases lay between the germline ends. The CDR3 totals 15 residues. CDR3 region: CASRNGQQGRQPQHF. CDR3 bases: TGTGCCAGCAGAAACGGCCAGCAGGGCCGACAGCCCCAGCATTTT.

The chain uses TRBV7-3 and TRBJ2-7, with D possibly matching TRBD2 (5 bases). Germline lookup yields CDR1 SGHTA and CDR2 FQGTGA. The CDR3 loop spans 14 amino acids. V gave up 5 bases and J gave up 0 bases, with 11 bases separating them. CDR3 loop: CASSRDVSSYEQYF. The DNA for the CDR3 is TGTGCCAGCAGCCGGGATGTCAGCTCCTACGAGCAGTACTTC.

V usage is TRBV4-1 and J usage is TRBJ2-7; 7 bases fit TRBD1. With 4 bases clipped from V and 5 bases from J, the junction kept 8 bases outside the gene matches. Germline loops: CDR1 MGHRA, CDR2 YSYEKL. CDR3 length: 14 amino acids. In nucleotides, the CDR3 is TGCGCCAGCAGCCGACTAACAGGGGCCCACGAGCAGTACTTC. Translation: CASSRLTGAHEQYF.

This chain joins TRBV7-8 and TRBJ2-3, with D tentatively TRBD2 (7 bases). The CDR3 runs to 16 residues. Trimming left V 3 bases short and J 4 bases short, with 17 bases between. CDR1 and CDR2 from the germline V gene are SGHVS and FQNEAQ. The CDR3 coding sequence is TGTGCCAGCAGCTTCCGTGGGGGGGCGCGTTCAGATACGCAGTATTTT. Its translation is CASSFRGGARSDTQYF.

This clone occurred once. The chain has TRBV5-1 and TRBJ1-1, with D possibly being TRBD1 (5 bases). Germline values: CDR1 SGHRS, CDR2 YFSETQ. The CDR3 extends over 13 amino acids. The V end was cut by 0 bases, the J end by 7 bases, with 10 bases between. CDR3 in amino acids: CASSLVAGLEAFF. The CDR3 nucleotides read TGCGCCAGCAGCTTGGTGGCGGGGCTTGAAGCTTTCTTT. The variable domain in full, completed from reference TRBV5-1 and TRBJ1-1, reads KAGVTQTPRYLIKTRGQQVTLSCSPISGHRSVSWYQQTPGQGLQFLFEYFSETQRNKGNFPGRFSGRQFSNSRSEMNVSTLELGDSALYLCASSLVAGLEAFFGQGTRLTVV.

The CDR3 region has the DNA TGTGCCAGTAGCAGGGATTCCCTTGGAGCGGATACGCAGTATTTT. Translation: CASSRDSLGADTQYF. J is TRBJ2-3 and V is TRBV19, with a weak D call TRBD1 (5 bases). This CDR3 has 15 residues. V was pared by 6 bases and J by 6 bases, with 19 bases between. Germline CDR1 and CDR2: LNHDA and SQIVND (reference sequence).

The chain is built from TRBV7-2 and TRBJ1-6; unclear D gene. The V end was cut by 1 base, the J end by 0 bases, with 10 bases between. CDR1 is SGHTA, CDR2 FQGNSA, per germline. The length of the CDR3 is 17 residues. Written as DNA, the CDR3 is TGTGCCAGCAGCTTAGGGGGAGTGGGCTCCTATAATTCACCCCTCCACTTT. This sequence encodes CASSLGGVGSYNSPLHF.

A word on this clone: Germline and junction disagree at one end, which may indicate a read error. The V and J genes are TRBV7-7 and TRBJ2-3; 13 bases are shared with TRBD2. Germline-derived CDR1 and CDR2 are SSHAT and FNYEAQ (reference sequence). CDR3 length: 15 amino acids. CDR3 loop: CASSLTSGRWDTQYF. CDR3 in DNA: TGTGCTAGCAGCTTGACTAGCGGGAGGTGGGATACGCAGTATTTT.

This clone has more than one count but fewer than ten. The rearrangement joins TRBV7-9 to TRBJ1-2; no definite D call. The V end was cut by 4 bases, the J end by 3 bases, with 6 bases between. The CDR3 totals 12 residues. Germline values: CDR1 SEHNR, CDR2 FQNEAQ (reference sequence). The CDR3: CASSSTDYGYTF. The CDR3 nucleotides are TGTGCCAGCAGCTCTACCGACTATGGCTACACCTTC.

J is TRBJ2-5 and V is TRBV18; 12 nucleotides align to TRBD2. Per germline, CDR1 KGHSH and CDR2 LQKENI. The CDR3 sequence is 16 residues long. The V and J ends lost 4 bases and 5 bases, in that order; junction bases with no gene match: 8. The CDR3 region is CASSRIRLAGDETQYF. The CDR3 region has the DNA TGTGCCAGCTCACGCATTAGACTAGCGGGAGACGAGACCCAGTACTTC.

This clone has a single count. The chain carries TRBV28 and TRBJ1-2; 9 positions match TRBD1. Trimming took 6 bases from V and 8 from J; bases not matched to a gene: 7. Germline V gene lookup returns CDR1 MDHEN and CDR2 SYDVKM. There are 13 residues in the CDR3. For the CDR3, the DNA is TGTGCCAGCAGAACAGGGGGCGCGTTGGGCTACACCTTC. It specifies CASRTGGALGYTF.

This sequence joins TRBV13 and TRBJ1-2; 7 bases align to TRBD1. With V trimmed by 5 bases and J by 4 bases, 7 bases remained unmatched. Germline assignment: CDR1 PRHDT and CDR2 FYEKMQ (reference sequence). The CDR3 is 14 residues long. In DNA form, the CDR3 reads TGTGCCAGCAGCCCACGCCGGGACAGCTATGGCTACACCTTC. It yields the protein CASSPRRDSYGYTF.

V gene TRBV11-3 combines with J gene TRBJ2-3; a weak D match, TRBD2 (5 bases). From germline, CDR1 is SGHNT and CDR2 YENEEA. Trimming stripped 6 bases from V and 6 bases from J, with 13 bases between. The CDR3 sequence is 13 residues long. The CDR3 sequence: CASSPPGGDTQYF. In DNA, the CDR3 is TGTGCCAGCAGTCCCCCGGGCGGGGATACGCAGTATTTT. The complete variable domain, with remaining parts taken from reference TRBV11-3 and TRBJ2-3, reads EAGVVQSPRYKIIEKKQPVAFWCNPISGHNTLYWYLQNLGQGPELLIRYENEEAVDDSQLPKDRFSAERLKGVDSTLKIQPAELGDSAVYLCASSPPGGDTQYFGPGTRLTVL.

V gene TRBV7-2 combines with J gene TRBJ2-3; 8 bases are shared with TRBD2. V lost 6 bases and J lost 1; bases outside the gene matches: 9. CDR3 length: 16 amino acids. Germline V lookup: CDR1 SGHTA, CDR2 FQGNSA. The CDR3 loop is CASRLRSGGGTDTQYF. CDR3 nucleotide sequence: TGTGCCAGCAGACTTCGGAGCGGGGGAGGCACAGATACGCAGTATTTT.